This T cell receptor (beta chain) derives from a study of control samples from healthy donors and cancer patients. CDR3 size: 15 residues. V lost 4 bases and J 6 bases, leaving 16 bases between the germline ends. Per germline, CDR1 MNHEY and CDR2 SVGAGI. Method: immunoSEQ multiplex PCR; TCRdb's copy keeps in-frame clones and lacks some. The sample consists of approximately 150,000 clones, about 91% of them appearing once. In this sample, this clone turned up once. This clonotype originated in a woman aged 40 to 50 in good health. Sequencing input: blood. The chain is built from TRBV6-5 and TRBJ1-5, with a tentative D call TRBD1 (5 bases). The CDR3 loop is CASSSLGEGVQPQHF. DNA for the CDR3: TGTGCCAGCAGTTCCCTGGGGGAAGGTGTTCAGCCCCAGCATTTT.